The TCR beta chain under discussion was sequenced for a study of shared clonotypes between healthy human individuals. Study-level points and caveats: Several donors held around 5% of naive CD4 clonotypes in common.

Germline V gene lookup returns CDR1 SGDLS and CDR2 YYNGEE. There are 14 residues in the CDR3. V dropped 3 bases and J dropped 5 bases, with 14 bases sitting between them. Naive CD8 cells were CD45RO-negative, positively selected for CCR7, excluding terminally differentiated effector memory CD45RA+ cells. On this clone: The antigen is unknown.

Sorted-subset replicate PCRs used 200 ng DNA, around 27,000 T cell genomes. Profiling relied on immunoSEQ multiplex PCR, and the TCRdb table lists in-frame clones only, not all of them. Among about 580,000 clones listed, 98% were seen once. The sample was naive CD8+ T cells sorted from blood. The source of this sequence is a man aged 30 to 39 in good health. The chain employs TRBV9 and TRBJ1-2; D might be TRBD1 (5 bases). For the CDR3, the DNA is TGTGCCAGCAGCGGGAGCTCGGGGGGATATGGCTACACCTTC. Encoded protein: CASSGSSGGYGYTF.